These 16 T cell receptor beta chains originate from one sample sequenced in a study of cytomegalovirus exposure and HLA in healthy donors. PCR used 60 Vbeta primers and 13 Jbeta primers. Assay used: immunoSEQ multiplex PCR; TCRdb lists only in-frame clones, some missing. The sample contains over 70,000 clones, approximately 67% of which appear only once. The specimen sequenced was PBMCs. The source of these receptors is a man aged 35-49 years in good health and CMV-seropositive.

The chain has TRBV6-5 and TRBJ1-4; a weak D match, TRBD1 (5 bases). This CDR3 spans 14 amino acids. Looked up from germline, CDR1 is MNHEY and CDR2 is SVGAGI. Trimming removed 4 bases at V and 15 bases at J, with 21 bases between. Written as DNA, the CDR3 is TGTGCCAGCAGTTCCCGTGGGGAGGGGCCAGGAGTGTTTTTT. Encoded protein: CASSSRGEGPGVFF.

The rearrangement joins TRBV4-1 to TRBJ2-2; a weak D match, TRBD1 (6 bases). Germline V gene data show CDR1 as MGHRA and CDR2 as YSYEKL. The CDR3 contains 14 residues. V dropped 4 bases and J dropped 1 base, with 7 bases sitting between them. The CDR3 DNA follows: TGCGCCAGCAGCCGGACAGTGAACACCGGGGAGCTGTTTTTT. It specifies CASSRTVNTGELFF.

This clone occurred a few times. The V call is TRBV5-1, the J call TRBJ1-1; 7 nucleotides line up with TRBD1. This CDR3 comprises 14 residues. Germline values: CDR1 SGHRS, CDR2 YFSETQ. V shed 4 bases and J 1 base; nucleotides not matched to a gene: 4. The chain's CDR3 is CASSRTGQNTEAFF. The CDR3 DNA reads as TGCGCCAGCAGCAGGACAGGCCAGAACACTGAAGCTTTCTTT.

This clone was recorded once. The chain joins TRBV6-6 to TRBJ1-1; 10 bases agree with TRBD1. Germline V CDR1 and CDR2: MNHNY, SVGAGI (reference sequence). The CDR3 consists of 15 residues. V shed 5 bases and J 6 bases; nucleotides not matched to a gene: 9. The CDR3 DNA follows: TGTGCCAGCAGTCTCGGGACAGGGGCGAGGGCTGAAGCTTTCTTT. It specifies CASSLGTGARAEAFF.

The V call is TRBV6-1, the J call TRBJ2-7; D perhaps matches TRBD1 (5 bases). This CDR3 region has 14 residues. Germline CDR1 MNHNS, CDR2 SASEGT. The V and J ends lost 3 bases and 1 base respectively, with 10 bases between them. The CDR3 DNA sequence: TGTGCCAGCAGTGAGGCAGGGCTTTCCTACGAGCAGTACTTC. Translation: CASSEAGLSYEQYF.

The rearrangement links TRBV6-1 to TRBJ1-5; 7 nucleotides line up with TRBD1. The CDR3 is 14 residues long. Trimming took 6 bases from V and 5 from J; bases not matched to a gene: 7. Germline values: CDR1 MNHNS, CDR2 SASEGT. The CDR3 DNA sequence: TGTGCCAGCAGCGCCGGGACAGACTATCAGCCCCAGCATTTT. Encoded protein: CASSAGTDYQPQHF.

This clone was counted at least ten times. V is TRBV7-2 and J is TRBJ2-7, with 12 bases identical to TRBD2. V lost 0 bases and J lost 2; bases outside the gene matches: 17. Germline assignment: CDR1 SGHTA and CDR2 FQGNSA. The CDR3 length is 21 residues. DNA of the CDR3: TGTGCCAGCAGCTTAGCGCCGAGACTAGCGGGGGATGGTTGGTCCCCCTACGAGCAGTACTTC. As protein: CASSLAPRLAGDGWSPYEQYF.

The V gene is TRBV2, the J gene TRBJ1-2, with a weak D call TRBD1 (5 bases). The germline V and J ends were trimmed by 7 bases and 3 bases, with 9 bases remaining between them. The CDR3 covers 12 residues. The germline V gene has CDR1 SNHLY and CDR2 FYNNEI. CDR3: CASKAGHYGYTF. The CDR3 DNA follows: TGTGCCAGCAAGGCAGGGCACTATGGCTACACCTTC. The complete variable domain, with remaining parts taken from reference TRBV2 and TRBJ1-2, reads EPEVTQTPSHQVTQMGQEVILRCVPISNHLYFYWYRQILGQKVEFLVSFYNNEISEKSEIFDDQFSVERPDGSNFTLKIRSTKLEDSAMYFCASKAGHYGYTFGSGTRLTVV.

This sequence joins TRBV5-1 and TRBJ2-7, with no clear D. The germline V and J ends were trimmed by 3 bases and 1 base, with 11 bases remaining between them. This CDR3 has 14 amino acids. Germline loops: CDR1 SGHRS, CDR2 YFSETQ. DNA for the CDR3: TGCGCCAGCAGCTCCTCCAGTTATTCCTACGAGCAGTACTTC. This codes for CASSSSSYSYEQYF.

The DNA for the CDR3 is TGTGCCTGGACGCGGGGGGGCGATGAGCAGTTCTTC. Residues: CAWTRGGDEQFF. This chain links TRBV30 with TRBJ2-1; 9 positions match TRBD2. J gave up 8 bases and V 4 bases, and 3 bases lay outside the gene matches. The CDR3 has 12 amino acids. The germline V gene has CDR1 GTSNPN and CDR2 SVGIG (reference sequence).

The chain uses TRBV29-1 and TRBJ2-3, with D perhaps matching TRBD2 (5 bases). V was clipped by 4 bases and J by 5 bases, with 16 bases between them. The CDR3 has 14 amino acids. From germline, CDR1 is SQVTM and CDR2 ANQGSEA. CDR3 nucleotides: TGCAGCGTTGCGGCTAGCCGGCGGCAAGATACGCAGTATTTT. Translation: CSVAASRRQDTQYF.

The CDR3 nucleotides read TGCGCCAGCAGCTTAGGAACAGGGGGTTATCAGCCCCAGCATTTT. Translating gives CASSLGTGGYQPQHF. This rearrangement joins TRBV5-1 to TRBJ1-5; 8 bases agree with TRBD1. V gave up 2 bases and J gave up 5 bases; unmatched junction bases: 6. The CDR3 spans 15 residues. Germline V gene lookup returns CDR1 SGHRS and CDR2 YFSETQ.

J is TRBJ1-1 and V is TRBV27; D uncertain. This CDR3 has 11 amino acids. V was clipped by 3 bases and J by 4 bases, with 3 bases between them. Germline V CDR1 and CDR2: MNHEY, SMNVEV (reference sequence). This CDR3 is CASSFGTEAFF. In DNA form, the CDR3 reads TGTGCCAGCAGTTTCGGCACTGAAGCTTTCTTT.

This clone was observed a single time. The chain is built from TRBV5-4 and TRBJ1-1, with D maybe TRBD1 (5 bases). Looked up from germline, CDR1 is SGHNT and CDR2 is YYREEE (reference sequence). V gave up 2 bases and J gave up 5 bases, with 7 bases separating them. The CDR3 length is 12 residues. The CDR3 DNA is TGTGCCAGCAGCTTTGGGGGGACTGAAGCTTTCTTT. Translated, it gives CASSFGGTEAFF.

The chain employs TRBV11-2 and TRBJ1-2; D call uncertain. The CDR3 loop spans 15 amino acids. Germline V gene data show CDR1 as SGHAT and CDR2 as FQNNGV. The V gene lost 0 bases and the J gene lost 4 bases, with 12 bases spanning the gap. In nucleotides, the CDR3 is TGTGCCAGCAGCTTAGATACGGGTTTACTCTATGGCTACACCTTC. Translating it yields CASSLDTGLLYGYTF.

This chain links TRBV5-1 with TRBJ2-5; possibly TRBD1 for D (5 bases). Trimming pared 2 bases from V and 3 bases from J, leaving 14 bases between. Germline V gives CDR1 SGHRS, CDR2 YFSETQ. This CDR3 contains 15 residues. The CDR3 bases are TGCGCCAGCAGCTTAGGTAGCCAGGGTAAAGAGACCCAGTACTTC. Protein sequence: CASSLGSQGKETQYF.